The 30 T cell receptor beta chains listed next were all sequenced from one sample in a study of shared clonotypes between healthy human individuals. Using immunoSEQ multiplex PCR, the repertoire was profiled, and TCRdb retains in-frame clones only, with some absent. The sample lists about 2.4 million clones; 93% were seen once. Sequencing input: naive CD4+ T cells from PBMCs. Subset noted: CD45RA+ positively selected. The receptor source for this set is a man younger than 35 in good health. Some clones in this sample may be carry-over from other donors' samples.

The chain uses TRBV5-1 and TRBJ1-5; D not certain. The ends were cut back, 5 bases at V and 0 bases at J, with 12 bases in the middle. Germline V gives CDR1 SGHRS, CDR2 YFSETQ. The CDR3 extends over 15 amino acids. The CDR3 spells CASRDSAYSNQPQHF. The CDR3 DNA is TGCGCCAGCAGAGATTCAGCCTATAGCAATCAGCCCCAGCATTTT.

The V call is TRBV19, the J call TRBJ1-2, with 7 bases matching TRBD1. The germline gives CDR1 LNHDA, CDR2 SQIVND (reference sequence). Trimming cost V 5 bases and J 7 bases; bases outside gene matches: 10. The length of the CDR3 is 14 residues. The CDR3 here is CASSSLGQRGGYTF. CDR3 DNA: TGTGCCAGTAGTTCCTTGGGACAGCGGGGTGGCTACACCTTC.

This clone was counted a few times. This chain connects TRBV30 to TRBJ1-2, with 7 bases matching TRBD1. CDR3 length: 13 amino acids. CDR1 and CDR2 (germline): GTSNPN, SVGIG (reference sequence). The V gene end was trimmed by 3 bases and the J gene end by 5 bases; junction bases not matched to a gene: 6. In DNA, the CDR3 is TGTGCCTGGAGGAAGGACAGGTTATATGGCTACACCTTC. It encodes CAWRKDRLYGYTF.

Only a few counts were recorded for this clone. Other DNA sequences in the sample encode the same CDR3. The chain is built from TRBV6-1 and TRBJ1-5, with 11 bases that match TRBD1. Germline assignment: CDR1 MNHNS and CDR2 SASEGT. Trimming removed 8 bases from V and 6 bases from J; junction bases left unmatched: 6. The CDR3 covers 14 residues. CDR3 sequence: CASGGQGAIQPQHF. In DNA form, the CDR3 reads TGTGCCAGCGGCGGACAGGGGGCAATTCAGCCCCAGCATTTT.

This rearrangement joins TRBV7-9 to TRBJ2-3; perhaps TRBD2 as D (5 bases). CDR3 length: 16 amino acids. Trimming removed 5 bases at V and 2 bases at J, with 17 bases between. Germline CDR1 SEHNR, CDR2 FQNEAQ (reference sequence). The DNA of the CDR3 is TGTGCCAGCAGCCTAAGGACTCCCCGGGACACAGATACGCAGTATTTT. This encodes CASSLRTPRDTDTQYF.

This clone was counted only a few times. J is TRBJ1-2 and V is TRBV2, with no clear D. Germline CDR1 reads SNHLY; CDR2 reads FYNNEI. This CDR3 is built from 12 residues. V was shortened by 7 bases and J by 6 bases, with 12 bases between the two germline ends. This chain's CDR3 is CASNRERDGYTF. CDR3 sequence (DNA): TGTGCCAGCAACCGGGAAAGGGATGGCTACACCTTC.

The J gene is TRBJ1-4, the V gene TRBV25-1; D unresolved. Germline V gives CDR1 MGHDK, CDR2 SYGVNS. Trimming left V 7 bases short and J 5 bases short, with 17 bases between. The CDR3 runs to 15 residues. The CDR3 reads CASNDPSTGNEKLFF. In DNA, the CDR3 is TGTGCCAGCAATGACCCAAGTACTGGGAATGAAAAACTGTTTTTT.

This chain joins TRBV28 and TRBJ1-2, with no clear D. CDR1 MDHEN and CDR2 SYDVKM come from the germline V gene. The V gene lost 8 bases and the J gene lost 4 bases, with 8 bases spanning the gap. This CDR3 contains 11 residues. The CDR3 sequence: CASEGSYGYTF. The CDR3 nucleotides read TGTGCCAGCGAGGGCAGCTATGGCTACACCTTC.

This chain joins TRBV10-2 and TRBJ1-1; no firm D call. The CDR3 covers 15 residues. The V end was cut by 3 bases, the J end by 1 base, with 12 bases between. Germline V lookup: CDR1 WSHSY, CDR2 SAAADI. In DNA, the CDR3 is TGCGCCAGCAGTGAAAATAGACAACCGAACACTGAAGCTTTCTTT. Protein sequence: CASSENRQPNTEAFF.

The chain has TRBV7-5 and TRBJ1-5. TRBV7-5 is annotated as a pseudogene. The CDR3 contains 14 residues. CDR3 DNA sequence: TGTGCCAGAAGCTTAGTCGACGAGAATCAGCCCCAGCATTTT. As protein: CARSLVDENQPQHF.

The CDR3 loop is CASSQDQGTGGDTQYF. CDR3 in DNA: TGTGCCAGCAGCCAAGATCAGGGGACAGGGGGAGATACGCAGTATTTT. The chain carries TRBV4-2 and TRBJ2-3, with 11 nucleotides matching TRBD1. The J segment lost 5 bases and the V segment lost 0 bases, leaving 4 bases of the junction unmatched. This CDR3 region has 16 residues. The germline gives CDR1 LGHNA, CDR2 YNFKEQ.

The rearrangement links TRBV2 to TRBJ2-2, with 8 bases identical to TRBD1. Germline CDR1 SNHLY, CDR2 FYNNEI. The V gene end was trimmed by 6 bases and the J gene end by 5 bases; junction bases not matched to a gene: 14. The CDR3 contains 17 residues. The CDR3 region has the DNA TGTGCCAGCAGGGGCCAGAAAGACAGGGGAGGAACCGGGGAGCTGTTTTTT. As protein: CASRGQKDRGGTGELFF.

The CDR3 bases are TGCGCCAGCAGCGTAGGGGACACAGATACGCAGTATTTT. Amino acids: CASSVGDTDTQYF. The V call is TRBV5-1, the J call TRBJ2-3; D may be TRBD1 (5 bases). The CDR3 totals 13 residues. The V and J ends lost 4 bases and 2 bases respectively, with 8 bases between them. The germline CDR1 and CDR2 sequences are SGHRS and YFSETQ.

The chain links TRBV6-1 to TRBJ1-1; D call uncertain. Germline assignment: CDR1 MNHNS and CDR2 SASEGT. The CDR3 is 13 residues long. The ends were cut back, 3 bases at V and 6 bases at J, with 11 bases in the middle. The CDR3 here is CASSDSLPPEAFF. The CDR3 bases are TGTGCCAGCAGTGATAGCCTCCCTCCTGAAGCTTTCTTT.

The chain joins TRBV4-1 to TRBJ2-2, with D possibly being TRBD2 (7 bases). Trimming removed 3 bases from V and 1 base from J, with 15 bases in between. The CDR3 is 17 residues long. Germline CDR1 and CDR2: MGHRA and YSYEKL. DNA of the CDR3: TGCGCCAGCAGCCAGGGAAAGGGGGGGCTGAACACCGGGGAGCTGTTTTTT. It encodes CASSQGKGGLNTGELFF.

The chain is built from TRBV7-2 and TRBJ2-3; 7 bases are shared with TRBD2. CDR3 length equals 16 residues. The ends lost 11 bases at V and 1 base at J; junction bases unmatched: 15. The germline CDR1 and CDR2 sequences are SGHTA and FQGNSA. The CDR3 bases are TGTGCCTTCAAGACTAGCCACACAGGTGGCACAGATACGCAGTATTTT. Encoded protein: CAFKTSHTGGTDTQYF.

The V call is TRBV20-1, the J call TRBJ1-1, with D possibly being TRBD1 (5 bases). The CDR3 length is 11 residues. Germline V gives CDR1 DFQATT, CDR2 SNEGSKA (reference sequence). Trimming removed 4 bases at V and 8 bases at J, with 11 bases between. The CDR3 region is CSATGAQEAFF. In DNA form, the CDR3 reads TGCAGTGCTACCGGGGCGCAAGAAGCTTTCTTT.

V gene TRBV27 combines with J gene TRBJ1-4; 8 bases are a match to TRBD1. V shed 1 base and J 2 bases; nucleotides not matched to a gene: 6. Germline values: CDR1 MNHEY, CDR2 SMNVEV (reference sequence). The CDR3 is 17 amino acids. CDR3 nucleotides: TGTGCCAGCAGTTTATTCAGGGGGCGCGGGACTAATGAAAAACTGTTTTTT. Protein sequence: CASSLFRGRGTNEKLFF.

This clone has a handful of counts. This chain joins TRBV14 and TRBJ1-2; TRBD1 aligns across 8 bases. V gave up 4 bases and J gave up 8 bases; unmatched junction bases: 6. This CDR3 region has 13 residues. CDR1 and CDR2 from the germline V gene are SGHDN and FVKESK. Here the CDR3 DNA reads TGTGCCAGCAGCCGGACAGGGTTATACGGCTACACCTTC. The encoded protein is CASSRTGLYGYTF. The full variable domain, completed using reference TRBV14 and TRBJ1-2, is EAGVTQFPSHSVIEKGQTVTLRCDPISGHDNLYWYRRVMGKEIKFLLHFVKESKQDESGMPNNRFLAERTGGTYSTLKVQPAELEDSGVYFCASSRTGLYGYTFGSGTRLTVV.

Of note for this clone: Within the sample, other DNA sequences also encode this same CDR3. The V and J genes are TRBV7-2 and TRBJ2-5, with TRBD1 identical over 9 bases. CDR1 and CDR2 from the germline V gene are SGHTA and FQGNSA. This CDR3 has 14 amino acids. The junction had 5 bases not matched to a gene; V was cut back by 5 bases and J by 4 bases. The CDR3 region is CASSLLGQGETQYF. As DNA, the CDR3 is TGTGCCAGCAGCCTATTGGGACAGGGAGAGACCCAGTACTTC.

This clone was found a few times. This rearrangement joins TRBV6-5 to TRBJ1-4; a possible D gene is TRBD1 (6 bases). Germline V gene lookup returns CDR1 MNHEY and CDR2 SVGAGI. The CDR3 sequence is 12 residues long. V was trimmed by 8 bases and J by 5 bases, leaving 9 bases between them. Here the CDR3 reads CASGTLNEKLFF. The CDR3 coding sequence is TGTGCCAGCGGGACATTGAATGAAAAACTGTTTTTT.

The chain has TRBV4-3 and TRBJ2-1; D is undetermined. Per germline, CDR1 LGHNA and CDR2 YSLEER. V was clipped by 1 base and J by 8 bases, with 15 bases between them. The CDR3 has 15 residues. CDR3 DNA: TGCGCCAGCAGCCAAGCCTCCCCAGACGGCGATGAGCAGTTCTTC. Its protein product is CASSQASPDGDEQFF.

The J gene is TRBJ1-3, the V gene TRBV18; the match to TRBD1 covers 9 bases. Germline CDR1 and CDR2: KGHSH and LQKENI. The trim removed 2 bases at V and 2 bases at J, leaving 13 bases unmatched. The CDR3 spans 19 residues. The CDR3 region has the DNA TGTGCCAGCTCACCAATTCCCATGCTACAGGGGGCGGCTGGAAACACCATATATTTT. It codes for CASSPIPMLQGAAGNTIYF.

The V call is TRBV7-8, the J call TRBJ1-4, with a tentative D call TRBD1 (6 bases). This CDR3 spans 17 amino acids. Germline V gives CDR1 SGHVS, CDR2 FQNEAQ. Trimming pared 0 bases from V and 3 bases from J, leaving 14 bases between. The CDR3 sequence: CASSLARGGGPNEKLFF. CDR3 in DNA: TGTGCCAGCAGCTTAGCCCGAGGGGGGGGCCCTAATGAAAAACTGTTTTTT.

The chain is built from TRBV9 and TRBJ1-2; 10 bases match TRBD1. The J segment lost 8 bases and the V segment lost 4 bases, leaving 11 bases of the junction unmatched. Germline values: CDR1 SGDLS, CDR2 YYNGEE. This CDR3 spans 15 amino acids. The CDR3: CASSQLWDRGRGYTF. For the CDR3, the DNA is TGTGCCAGCAGCCAACTTTGGGACAGGGGACGCGGCTACACCTTC.

The chain is built from TRBV30 and TRBJ1-1, with 9 bases matching TRBD1. The CDR3 spans 14 residues. V shed 8 bases and J 3 bases; nucleotides not matched to a gene: 10. Germline V lookup: CDR1 GTSNPN, CDR2 SVGIG (reference sequence). As DNA, the CDR3 is TGTGCCGGTACAGGGGGCTTAATGGACACTGAAGCTTTCTTT. It encodes CAGTGGLMDTEAFF.

The V and J genes are TRBV9 and TRBJ2-1; TRBD2 agrees at 13 bases. The junction had 11 bases not matched to a gene; V was cut back by 2 bases and J by 12 bases. Germline V CDR1 and CDR2: SGDLS, YYNGEE. The CDR3 extends over 16 amino acids. CDR3 loop: CASSVAGTSGIVGQFF. CDR3 sequence (DNA): TGTGCCAGCAGCGTGGCCGGGACTAGCGGGATAGTGGGGCAGTTCTTC.

V and J are TRBV9 and TRBJ2-7; TRBD1 agrees at 7 bases. Trimming took 0 bases from V and 5 from J; bases not matched to a gene: 5. The germline V gene has CDR1 SGDLS and CDR2 YYNGEE. This CDR3 has 14 amino acids. For the CDR3, the DNA is TGTGCCAGCAGCGTAGAATCGGGACAGAACGAGCAGTACTTC. Its protein product is CASSVESGQNEQYF.

The chain carries TRBV18 and TRBJ2-7; TRBD2 is a possible D gene (6 bases). The germline V gene encodes CDR1 KGHSH and CDR2 LQKENI. This CDR3 has 13 amino acids. Trimming took off 3 bases at V and 6 bases at J, with 12 bases between the two ends. The CDR3 DNA reads as TGTGCCAGCTCACCGGGACTGCCTATCGAGCAGTACTTC. Its protein is CASSPGLPIEQYF.

This clone was observed a handful of times. In DNA form, the CDR3 reads TGTGCCAGCAGTTTGCCGAGGGACGGCTATGGCTACACCTTC. The encoded protein is CASSLPRDGYGYTF. The chain combines TRBV28 with TRBJ1-2; maybe TRBD1 (5 bases). Between the trimmed V and J ends, which lost 3 bases and 4 bases, there was a span of 12 bases. CDR1 and CDR2 (germline): MDHEN, SYDVKM. The CDR3 is 14 residues long.